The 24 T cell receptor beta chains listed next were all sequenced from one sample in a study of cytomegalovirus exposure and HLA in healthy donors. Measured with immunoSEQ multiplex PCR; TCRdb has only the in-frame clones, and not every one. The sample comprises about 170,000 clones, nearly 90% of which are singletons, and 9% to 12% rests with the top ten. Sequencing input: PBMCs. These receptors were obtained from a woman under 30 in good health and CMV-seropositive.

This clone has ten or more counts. This CDR3 reads CASSFTGRVHEQFF. The DNA of the CDR3 is TGTGCCAGCAGTTTTACTGGCAGGGTCCATGAGCAGTTCTTC. The chain has TRBV27 and TRBJ2-1, with D possibly being TRBD1 (5 bases). V was cut by 3 bases and J by 8 bases, with 14 bases left in between. CDR1 MNHEY and CDR2 SMNVEV come from the germline V gene (reference sequence). The CDR3 runs to 14 residues.

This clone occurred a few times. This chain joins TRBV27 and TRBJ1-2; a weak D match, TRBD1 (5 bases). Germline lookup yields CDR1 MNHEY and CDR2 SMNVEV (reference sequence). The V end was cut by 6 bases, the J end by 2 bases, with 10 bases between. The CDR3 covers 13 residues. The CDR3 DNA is TGTGCCAGCAGCTGGCGGGGCAACTATGGCTACACCTTC. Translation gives CASSWRGNYGYTF.

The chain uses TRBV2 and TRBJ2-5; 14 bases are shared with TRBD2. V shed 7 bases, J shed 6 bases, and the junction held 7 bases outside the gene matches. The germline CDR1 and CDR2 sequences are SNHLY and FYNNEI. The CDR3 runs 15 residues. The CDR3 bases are TGTGCCAGCATGAGACTAGCGGGAGGGCCACAGACCCAGTACTTC. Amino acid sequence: CASMRLAGGPQTQYF.

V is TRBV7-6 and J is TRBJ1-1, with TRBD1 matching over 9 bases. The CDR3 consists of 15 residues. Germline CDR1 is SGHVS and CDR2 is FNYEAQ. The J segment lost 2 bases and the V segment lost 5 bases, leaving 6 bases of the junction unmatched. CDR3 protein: CASSQGQGTNTEAFF. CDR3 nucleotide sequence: TGTGCCAGCAGCCAGGGACAGGGAACAAACACTGAAGCTTTCTTT.

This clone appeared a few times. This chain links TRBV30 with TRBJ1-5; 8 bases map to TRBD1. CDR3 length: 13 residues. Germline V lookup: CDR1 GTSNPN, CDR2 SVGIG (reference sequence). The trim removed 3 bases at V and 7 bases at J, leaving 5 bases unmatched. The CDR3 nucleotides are TGTGCCTGGAGCCAGGGGGCGGCGCAGCCCCAGCATTTT. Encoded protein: CAWSQGAAQPQHF.

CDR3 sequence reads: CASSFLPLSDTQYF. CDR3 DNA: TGTGCCAGCAGTTTCTTACCTCTCAGTGATACGCAGTATTTT. The chain couples TRBV27 to TRBJ2-3, with D unclear. Trimming cost V 3 bases and J 6 bases, with 13 bases left between them. In germline, CDR1 is MNHEY, CDR2 SMNVEV (reference sequence). The CDR3 is made up of 14 amino acids.

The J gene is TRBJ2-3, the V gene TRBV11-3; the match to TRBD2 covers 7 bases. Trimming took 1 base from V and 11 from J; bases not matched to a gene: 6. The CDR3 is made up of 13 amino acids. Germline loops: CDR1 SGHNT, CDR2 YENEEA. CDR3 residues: CASSLAGGYQQYF. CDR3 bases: TGTGCCAGCAGCTTAGCGGGAGGTTACCAGCAGTATTTT.

The CDR3 reads CAISVHPRDRGGYGYTF. The DNA of the CDR3 is TGTGCCATCAGTGTCCATCCCCGGGACAGGGGTGGATACGGCTACACCTTC. The chain employs TRBV10-3 and TRBJ1-2; 10 bases line up with TRBD1. The ends lost 4 bases at V and 8 bases at J; junction bases unmatched: 16. There are 17 residues in the CDR3. CDR1 is ENHRY and CDR2 is SYGVKD in the germline V gene.

This chain's CDR3 is CATSAQGVRLGQPQHF. DNA for the CDR3: TGTGCCACCAGCGCCCAGGGGGTAAGGCTCGGTCAGCCCCAGCATTTT. The genes are TRBV15 and TRBJ1-5; 7 nucleotides align to TRBD1. The length of the CDR3 is 16 residues. Unmatched junction bases numbered 13, after V lost 5 bases and J lost 6 bases. Germline loops: CDR1 LNHNV, CDR2 YYDKDF (reference sequence).

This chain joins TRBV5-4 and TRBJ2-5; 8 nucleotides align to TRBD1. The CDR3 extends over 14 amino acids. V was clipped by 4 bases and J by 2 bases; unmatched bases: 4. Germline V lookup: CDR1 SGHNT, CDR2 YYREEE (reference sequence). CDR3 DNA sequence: TGTGCCAGCAGCGGGACAGGTCTTCAAGAGACCCAGTACTTC. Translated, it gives CASSGTGLQETQYF.

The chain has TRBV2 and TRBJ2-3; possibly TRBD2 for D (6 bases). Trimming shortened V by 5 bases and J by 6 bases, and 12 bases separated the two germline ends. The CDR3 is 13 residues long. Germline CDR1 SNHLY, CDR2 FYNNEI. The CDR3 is CASSREPGDTQYF. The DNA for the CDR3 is TGTGCCAGCAGTCGGGAGCCTGGGGATACGCAGTATTTT.

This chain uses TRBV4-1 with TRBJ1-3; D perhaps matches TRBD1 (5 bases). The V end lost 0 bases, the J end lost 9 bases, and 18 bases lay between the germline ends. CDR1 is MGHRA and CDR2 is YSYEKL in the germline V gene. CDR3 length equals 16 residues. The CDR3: CASSQEKTGWSGTIYF. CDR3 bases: TGCGCCAGCAGCCAAGAAAAAACAGGTTGGAGTGGCACCATATATTTT.

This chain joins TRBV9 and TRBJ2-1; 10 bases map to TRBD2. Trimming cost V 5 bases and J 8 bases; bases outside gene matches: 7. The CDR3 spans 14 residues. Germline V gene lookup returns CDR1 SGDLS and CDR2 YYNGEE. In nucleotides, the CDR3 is TGTGCCAGCAGAGCGGGAGGGGGGTCCTATGAGCAGTTCTTC. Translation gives CASRAGGGSYEQFF.

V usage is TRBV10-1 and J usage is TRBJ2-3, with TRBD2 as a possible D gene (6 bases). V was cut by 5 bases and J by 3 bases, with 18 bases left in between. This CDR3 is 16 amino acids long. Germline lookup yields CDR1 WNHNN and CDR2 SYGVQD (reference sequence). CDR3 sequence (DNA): TGCGCCAGCAGTCGATCCCGATCGGGGAGGACAGATACGCAGTATTTT. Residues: CASSRSRSGRTDTQYF.

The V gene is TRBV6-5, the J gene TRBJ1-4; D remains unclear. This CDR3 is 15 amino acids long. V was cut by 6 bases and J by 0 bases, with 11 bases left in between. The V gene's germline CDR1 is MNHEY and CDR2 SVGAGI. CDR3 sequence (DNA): TGTGCCAGCAGGGCCGGAGAGGCAACTAATGAAAAACTGTTTTTT. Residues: CASRAGEATNEKLFF.

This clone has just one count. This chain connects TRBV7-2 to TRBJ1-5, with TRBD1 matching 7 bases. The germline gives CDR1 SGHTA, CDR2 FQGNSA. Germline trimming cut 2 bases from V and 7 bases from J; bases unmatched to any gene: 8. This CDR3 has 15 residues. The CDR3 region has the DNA TGTGCCAGCAGCTTAAGTTTAGGGACAGAACAGCCCCAGCATTTT. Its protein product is CASSLSLGTEQPQHF.

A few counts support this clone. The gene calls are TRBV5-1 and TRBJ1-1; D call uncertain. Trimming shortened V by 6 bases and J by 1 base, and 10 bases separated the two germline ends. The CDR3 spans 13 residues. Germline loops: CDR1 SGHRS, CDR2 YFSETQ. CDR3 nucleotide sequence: TGCGCCAGCAAGCCAGGATGGAACACTGAAGCTTTCTTT. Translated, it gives CASKPGWNTEAFF.

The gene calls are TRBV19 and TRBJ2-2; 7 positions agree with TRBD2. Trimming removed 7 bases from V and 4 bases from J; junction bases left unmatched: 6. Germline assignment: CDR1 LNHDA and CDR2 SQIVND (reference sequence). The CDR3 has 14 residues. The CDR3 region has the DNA TGTGCCAGTAATTTTGGCGGGAGCACCGGGGAGCTGTTTTTT. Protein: CASNFGGSTGELFF.

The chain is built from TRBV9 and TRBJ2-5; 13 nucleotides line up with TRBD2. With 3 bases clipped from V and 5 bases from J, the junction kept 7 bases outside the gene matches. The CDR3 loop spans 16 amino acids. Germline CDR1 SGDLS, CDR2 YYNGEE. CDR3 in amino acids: CASSGRLAGGPETQYF. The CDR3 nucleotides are TGTGCCAGCAGCGGAAGACTAGCGGGAGGCCCGGAGACCCAGTACTTC.

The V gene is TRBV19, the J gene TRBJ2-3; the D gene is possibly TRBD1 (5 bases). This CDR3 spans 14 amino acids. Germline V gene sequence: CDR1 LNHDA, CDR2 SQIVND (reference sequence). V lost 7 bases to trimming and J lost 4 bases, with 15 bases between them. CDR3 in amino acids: CASIGHQDPDTQYF. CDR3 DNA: TGTGCCAGTATTGGACACCAGGACCCAGATACGCAGTATTTT.

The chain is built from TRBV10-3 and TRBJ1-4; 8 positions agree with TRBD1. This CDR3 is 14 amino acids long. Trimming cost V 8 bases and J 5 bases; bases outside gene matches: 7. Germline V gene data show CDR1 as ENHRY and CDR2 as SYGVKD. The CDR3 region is CAIRGQGPNEKLFF. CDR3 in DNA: TGTGCCATCCGCGGACAGGGCCCAAATGAAAAACTGTTTTTT.

The CDR3 DNA sequence: TGTGCCAGTATACGGACTAGCGCTGGGAATGAGCAGTTCTTC. It yields the protein CASIRTSAGNEQFF. The rearrangement uses TRBV19 and TRBJ2-1; TRBD2 matches 9 bases. With 7 bases clipped from V and 7 bases from J, the junction kept 8 bases outside the gene matches. CDR3 length: 14 residues. The germline gives CDR1 LNHDA, CDR2 SQIVND (reference sequence).

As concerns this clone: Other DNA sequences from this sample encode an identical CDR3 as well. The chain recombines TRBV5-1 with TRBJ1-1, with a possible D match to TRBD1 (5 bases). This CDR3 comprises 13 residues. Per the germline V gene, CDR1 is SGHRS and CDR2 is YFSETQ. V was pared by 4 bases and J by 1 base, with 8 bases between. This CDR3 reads CASSAGQNTEAFF. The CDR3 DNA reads TGCGCCAGCAGCGCAGGACAGAACACTGAAGCTTTCTTT.

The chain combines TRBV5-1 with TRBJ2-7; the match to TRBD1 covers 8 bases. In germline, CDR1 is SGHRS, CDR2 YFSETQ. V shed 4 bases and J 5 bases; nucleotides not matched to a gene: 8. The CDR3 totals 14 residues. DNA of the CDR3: TGCGCCAGCAGCCCCCGGGACAGGATTGACGAGCAGTACTTC. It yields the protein CASSPRDRIDEQYF.